These 2 T cell receptor beta chains were sequenced from one sample in a study of Ad26.COV2.S vaccination and SARS-CoV-2 variants. TCRdb keeps only in-frame clones here, not all; method: immunoSEQ multiplex PCR. The sample holds about 350,000 clones, 80% to 90% seen once. The treatment: roughly 20 received Ad26.COV2.S at low or high dose, single or two shots; 5 received placebo; per-sample allocation not given. Samples came from day 63 after the first vaccine or placebo injection. Sequenced here: peripheral blood, sampled in a trial of Ad26.COV2.S vaccine versus placebo. The receptors here all came from a person aged 18-65 years who received the Ad26.COV2.S COVID-19 vaccine or a placebo.

The J gene is TRBJ1-5, the V gene TRBV12-5; D call uncertain. The CDR3 totals 13 residues. The germline V gene has CDR1 LGHNT and CDR2 FRNRAP. V lost 2 bases to trimming and J lost 6 bases, with 8 bases between them. The CDR3 reads CASGLRSSQPQHF. The CDR3 DNA sequence: TGTGCTAGTGGTTTGCGGTCCTCTCAGCCCCAGCATTTT.

This clone turned up a few times. V and J are TRBV5-8 and TRBJ2-7; 9 bases align to TRBD1. In germline, CDR1 is SGHTS, CDR2 YDEGEE. The trim removed 4 bases at V and 1 base at J, leaving 18 bases unmatched. The CDR3 has 19 amino acids. CDR3 DNA sequence: TGTGCCAGCAGCGGCAGACAGGGGGTCGCTGCACGCATATCCTACGAGCAGTACTTC. It is translated as CASSGRQGVAARISYEQYF.